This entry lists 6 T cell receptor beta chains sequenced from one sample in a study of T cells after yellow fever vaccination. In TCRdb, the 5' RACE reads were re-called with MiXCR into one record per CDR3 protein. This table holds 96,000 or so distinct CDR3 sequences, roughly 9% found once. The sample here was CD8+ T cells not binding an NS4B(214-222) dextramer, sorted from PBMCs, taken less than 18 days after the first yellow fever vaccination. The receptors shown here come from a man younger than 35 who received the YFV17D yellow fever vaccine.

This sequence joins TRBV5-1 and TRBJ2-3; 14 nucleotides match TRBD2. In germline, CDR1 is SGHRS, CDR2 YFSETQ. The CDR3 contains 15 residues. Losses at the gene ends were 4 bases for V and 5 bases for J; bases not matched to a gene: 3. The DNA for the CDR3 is TGCGCCAGCAGCCCGGGACTAGCGGGGGAAGATACGCAGTATTTT. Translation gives CASSPGLAGEDTQYF.

The CDR3 reads CASSLAMGVSPLHF. CDR3 nucleotides: TGTGCCAGCAGCTTAGCGATGGGGGTTTCACCCCTCCACTTT. The gene calls are TRBV7-9 and TRBJ1-6; D is possibly TRBD1 (5 bases). The CDR3 contains 14 residues. V lost 0 bases and J lost 9, with 9 bases in between. Germline values: CDR1 SEHNR, CDR2 FQNEAQ (reference sequence).

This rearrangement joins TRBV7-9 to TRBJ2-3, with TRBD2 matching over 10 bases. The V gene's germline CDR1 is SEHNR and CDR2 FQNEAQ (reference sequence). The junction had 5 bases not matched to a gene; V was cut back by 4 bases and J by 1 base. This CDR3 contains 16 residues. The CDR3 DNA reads TGTGCCAGCAGCTACCGCGGACTAGCGGGCACAGATACGCAGTATTTT. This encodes CASSYRGLAGTDTQYF.

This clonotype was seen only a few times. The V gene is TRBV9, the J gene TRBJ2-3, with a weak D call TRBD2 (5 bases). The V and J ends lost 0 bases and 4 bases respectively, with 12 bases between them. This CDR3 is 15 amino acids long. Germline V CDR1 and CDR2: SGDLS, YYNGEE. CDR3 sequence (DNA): TGTGCCAGCAGCGTAGGTGCAGCGGAGGCAGATACGCAGTATTTT. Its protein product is CASSVGAAEADTQYF.

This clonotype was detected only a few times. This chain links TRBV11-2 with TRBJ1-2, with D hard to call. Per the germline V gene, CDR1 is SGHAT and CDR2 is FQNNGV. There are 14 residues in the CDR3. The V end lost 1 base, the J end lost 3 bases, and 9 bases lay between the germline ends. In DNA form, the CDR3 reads TGTGCCAGCAGCTTAGGAGGGATTGACTATGGCTACACCTTC. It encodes CASSLGGIDYGYTF.

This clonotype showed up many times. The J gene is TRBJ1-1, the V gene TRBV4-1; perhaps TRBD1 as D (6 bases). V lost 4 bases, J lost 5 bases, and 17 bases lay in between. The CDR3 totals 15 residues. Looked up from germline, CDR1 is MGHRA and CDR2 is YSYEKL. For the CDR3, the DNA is TGCGCCAGCAGCCCCTACGTGGGGGGGCAAACTGAAGCTTTCTTT. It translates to CASSPYVGGQTEAFF.